This T cell receptor beta chain was documented in a study of long-term antiretroviral therapy in people with HIV. As regards this clone: No antigen is known for it.

Study-level points and caveats: In samples taken after ART, diversity increased but remained below transplant donor control levels. In HIV, the repertoires covered a tighter span of CDR3 lengths than in controls. The study lacked data on ART adherence, viral resistance or therapy changes.

Every specimen provided roughly 0.85-11 million cryopreserved PBMC before DNA extraction took place. Samples were assayed with immunoSEQ v3.0 at survey level. Libraries were prepared by immunoSEQ multiplex PCR; TCRdb keeps only in-frame clonotypes and omits some of them. The sample has 27,000 or so clones, over 75% seen once; the top ten hold 8.8%. This clonotype originated in a man aged 35 to 55 with HIV. This material consisted of unsorted PBMCs, taken 4.7 to 5 years after starting antiretroviral therapy.

The CDR3 DNA reads TGTGCCTGGGGACAGGGGAGTAGCGAAAAACTGTTTTTT. Residues: CAWGQGSSEKLFF. The rearrangement links TRBV30 to TRBJ1-4, with 9 bases aligning to TRBD1. V was clipped by 5 bases and J by 8 bases; unmatched bases: 6. The CDR3 runs 13 residues. CDR1 and CDR2 (germline): GTSNPN, SVGIG (reference sequence).